Included here is one T cell receptor (beta chain) sequence, with context. Its antigen is currently unknown. CDR1 and CDR2 (germline): MDHEN, SYDVKM. The CDR3 sequence is 14 residues long. The V gene lost 8 bases and the J gene lost 5 bases, with 18 bases spanning the gap. This record belongs to a study of cytomegalovirus exposure and HLA in healthy donors. General observations from the study: As confirmed in vitro, a few CMV-associated chains were specific for CMV antigens. Cytomegalovirus association was listed for 164 TCR beta chains.

PCR amplification relied on 60 Vbeta primers (plus 13 Jbeta primers). Sequencing used immunoSEQ multiplex PCR; TCRdb keeps in-frame clones, though not all of them. There are approximately 190,000 clones in the sample; 75% to 90% occur only once, and under 0.9% lies in the top ten. J is TRBJ1-2 and V is TRBV28; TRBD1 might be the D (5 bases). Sequencing used PBMCs. The TCR sequence derives from a woman younger than 30 in good health and CMV-seronegative. The CDR3 region is CASDPRTGVYGYTF. The DNA of the CDR3 is TGTGCCAGCGACCCGAGGACGGGGGTGTATGGCTACACCTTC.